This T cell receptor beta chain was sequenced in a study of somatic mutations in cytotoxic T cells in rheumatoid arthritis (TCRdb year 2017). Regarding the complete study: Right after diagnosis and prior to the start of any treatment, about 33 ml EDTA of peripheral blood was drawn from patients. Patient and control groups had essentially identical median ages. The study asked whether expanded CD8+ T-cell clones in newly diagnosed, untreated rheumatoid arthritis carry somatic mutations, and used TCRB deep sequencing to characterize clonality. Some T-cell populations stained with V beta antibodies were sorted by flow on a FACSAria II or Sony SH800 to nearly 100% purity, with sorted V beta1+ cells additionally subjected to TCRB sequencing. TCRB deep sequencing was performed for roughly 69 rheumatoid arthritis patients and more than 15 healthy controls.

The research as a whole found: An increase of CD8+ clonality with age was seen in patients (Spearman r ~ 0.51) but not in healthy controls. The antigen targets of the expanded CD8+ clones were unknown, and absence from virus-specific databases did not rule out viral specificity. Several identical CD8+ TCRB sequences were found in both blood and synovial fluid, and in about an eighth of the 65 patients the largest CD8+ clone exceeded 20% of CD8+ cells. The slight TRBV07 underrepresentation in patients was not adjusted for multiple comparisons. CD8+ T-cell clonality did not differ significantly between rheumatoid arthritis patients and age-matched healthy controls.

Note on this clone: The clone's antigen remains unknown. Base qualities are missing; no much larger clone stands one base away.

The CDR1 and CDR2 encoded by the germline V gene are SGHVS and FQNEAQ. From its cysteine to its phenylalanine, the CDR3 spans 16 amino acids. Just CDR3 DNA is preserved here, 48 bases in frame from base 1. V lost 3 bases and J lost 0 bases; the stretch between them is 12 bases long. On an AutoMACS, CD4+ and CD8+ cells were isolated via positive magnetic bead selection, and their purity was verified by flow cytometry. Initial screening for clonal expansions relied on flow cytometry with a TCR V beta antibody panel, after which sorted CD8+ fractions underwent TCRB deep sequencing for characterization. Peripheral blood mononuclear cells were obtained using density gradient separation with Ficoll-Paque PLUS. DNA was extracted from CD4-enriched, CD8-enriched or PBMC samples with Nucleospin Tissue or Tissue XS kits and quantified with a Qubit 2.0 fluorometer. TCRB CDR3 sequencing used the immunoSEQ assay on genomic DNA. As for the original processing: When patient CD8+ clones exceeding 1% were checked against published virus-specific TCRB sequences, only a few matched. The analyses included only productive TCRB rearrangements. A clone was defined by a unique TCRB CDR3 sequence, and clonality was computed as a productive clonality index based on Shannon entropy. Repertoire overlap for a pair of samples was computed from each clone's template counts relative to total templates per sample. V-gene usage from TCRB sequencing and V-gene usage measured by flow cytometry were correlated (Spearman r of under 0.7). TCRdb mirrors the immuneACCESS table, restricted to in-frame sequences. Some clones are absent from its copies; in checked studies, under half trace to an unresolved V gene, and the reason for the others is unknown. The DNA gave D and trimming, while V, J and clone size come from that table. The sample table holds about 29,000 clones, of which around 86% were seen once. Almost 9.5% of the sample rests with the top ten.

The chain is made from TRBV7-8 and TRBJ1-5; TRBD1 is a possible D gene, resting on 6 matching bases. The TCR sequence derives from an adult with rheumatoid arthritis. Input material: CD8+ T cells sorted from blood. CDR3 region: CASSFTGTHSNQPQHF. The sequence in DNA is TGTGCCAGCAGCTTCACAGGGACTCATAGCAATCAGCCCCAGCATTTT.